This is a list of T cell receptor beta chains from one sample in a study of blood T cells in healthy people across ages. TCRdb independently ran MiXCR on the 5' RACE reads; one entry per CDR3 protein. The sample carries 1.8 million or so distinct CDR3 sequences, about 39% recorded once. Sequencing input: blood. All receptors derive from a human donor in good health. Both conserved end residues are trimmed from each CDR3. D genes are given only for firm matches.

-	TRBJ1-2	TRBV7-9	ATPAIPHGYT
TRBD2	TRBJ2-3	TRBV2	ASSKLAGINTDTQY
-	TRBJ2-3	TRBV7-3	ASSLEGMTDTQY
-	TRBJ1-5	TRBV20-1	SASWANQPQH
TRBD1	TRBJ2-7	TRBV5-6	ASSTTGGASYEQY
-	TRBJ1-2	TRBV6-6	ASSYSTSNYGYT
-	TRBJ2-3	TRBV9	ASSVAPVTDTQY
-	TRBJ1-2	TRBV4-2	ASSQDFGWENYGYT
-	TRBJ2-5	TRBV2	ASSEWGQETQY
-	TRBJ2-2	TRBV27	ASSTDTGELF
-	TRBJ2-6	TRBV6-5	ASTLASSGANVLT
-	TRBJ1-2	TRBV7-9	ASSRGINYGYT
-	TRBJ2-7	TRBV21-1	ASSPRGGVTYEQY
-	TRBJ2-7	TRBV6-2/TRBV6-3	ASTNTAGAESYEQY
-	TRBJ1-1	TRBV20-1	SAREGRMNTEAF
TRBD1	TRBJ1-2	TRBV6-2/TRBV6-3	ASRRDRRYGYT
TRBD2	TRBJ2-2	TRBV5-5	ASSLGLAVYRELF
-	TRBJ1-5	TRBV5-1	ASSLDSFSNQPQH
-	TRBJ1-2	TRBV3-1	ASSQLAVSGYT
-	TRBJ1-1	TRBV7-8	ASSLAGVRTEAF
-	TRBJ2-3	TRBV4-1	ASSQWGGTDTQY
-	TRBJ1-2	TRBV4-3	ASSQDPGSVYGYT
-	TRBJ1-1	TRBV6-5	ASSYGAEAF
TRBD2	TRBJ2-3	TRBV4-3	ASSQDTAGGPPRDTQY
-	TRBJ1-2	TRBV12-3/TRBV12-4	ASSFPRGYT
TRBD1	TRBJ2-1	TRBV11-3	ASSSQGHYNEQF
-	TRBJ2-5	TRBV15	ATSRDLGWSETQY
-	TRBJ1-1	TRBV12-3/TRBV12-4	ASSIARVNAEAF